This passage covers 6 T cell receptor beta chains from one sample sequenced in a study of cytomegalovirus exposure and HLA in healthy donors. 13 Jbeta primers and 60 Vbeta primers were used for the PCR. Measured with immunoSEQ multiplex PCR; TCRdb has only the in-frame clones, and not every one. The sample yields approximately 190,000 clones, 80% to 85% seen once. What was sequenced was PBMCs. All receptors derive from a woman aged 18-29 years in good health and CMV-seropositive.

The chain combines TRBV4-3 with TRBJ2-2; D is perhaps TRBD1 (5 bases). Per germline, CDR1 LGHNA and CDR2 YSLEER. The CDR3 runs to 16 residues. Trimming shortened V by 2 bases and J by 2 bases, and 12 bases separated the two germline ends. The CDR3 DNA sequence: TGCGCCAGCAGCCAAACCCTAGGACATAACACCGGGGAGCTGTTTTTT. Translated: CASSQTLGHNTGELFF.

The J gene is TRBJ1-5, the V gene TRBV6-1; D is uncertain. The CDR3 extends over 15 amino acids. Trimming removed 0 bases at V and 7 bases at J, with 13 bases between. Germline V gene lookup returns CDR1 MNHNS and CDR2 SASEGT. CDR3 nucleotide sequence: TGTGCCAGCAGTGAAGCGGGGAGGGTTAACCAGCCCCAGCATTTT. Translation: CASSEAGRVNQPQHF.

This clone was observed a single time. This sequence joins TRBV19 and TRBJ1-4; tentatively, D is TRBD1 (5 bases). Trimming shortened V by 3 bases and J by 8 bases, and 13 bases separated the two germline ends. The germline V gene encodes CDR1 LNHDA and CDR2 SQIVND (reference sequence). The CDR3 runs to 14 residues. This CDR3 is CASSIRTKDEKLFF. CDR3 DNA: TGTGCCAGTAGTATCCGGACAAAAGACGAAAAACTGTTTTTT.

The rearrangement joins TRBV4-1 to TRBJ1-2; the D gene is possibly TRBD1 (6 bases). In germline, CDR1 is MGHRA, CDR2 YSYEKL. The length of the CDR3 is 15 residues. V lost 0 bases and J lost 3, with 11 bases in between. The CDR3 DNA reads TGCGCCAGCAGCCAAGATAGCACAGGGTACTATGGCTACACCTTC. As protein: CASSQDSTGYYGYTF.

The chain couples TRBV6-5 to TRBJ1-5, with D unresolved. The CDR3 spans 13 residues. The germline CDR1 and CDR2 sequences are MNHEY and SVGAGI. V was cut by 8 bases and J by 4 bases, with 12 bases left in between. The CDR3 loop reads CASAGSQNQPQHF. The DNA of the CDR3 is TGTGCCAGCGCAGGCTCCCAAAATCAGCCCCAGCATTTT.

V and J are TRBV28 and TRBJ1-3; D possibly corresponds to TRBD1 (5 bases). V was clipped by 3 bases and J by 7 bases, with 10 bases between them. The CDR3 is 13 residues long. From germline, CDR1 is MDHEN and CDR2 SYDVKM. The DNA for the CDR3 is TGTGCCAGCAGTTTGAACAGGATCAACACCATATATTTT. Its translation: CASSLNRINTIYF.